The 22 T cell receptor beta chains below come from one sample, sequenced in a study of T cells expressing NK-cell markers (dated by TCRdb to about 2020). The library was generated by 5' RACE. The run used an Illumina HiSeq 2000. TCRdb reprocessed the sequencing reads and holds a single record per CDR3 protein sequence, with no DNA. The table kept for this sample lists 300,000 to 450,000 distinct CDR3 sequences. The ten largest make up over 4% of the sample. Sequencing was performed on blood T cells: a sorted CD56 or NKG2C T cell subset, CD4+ or CD8+ T cells, or bulk PBMC T cells (not recorded which). These receptors came from a man aged 18-69 years in good health.

The chain joins TRBV4-1 to TRBJ1-2; TCRdb gives TRBD1 as the D gene, but with no DNA this cannot be confirmed. The CDR3 has 15 residues. The germline V gene encodes CDR1 MGHRA and CDR2 YSYEKL. The CDR3 protein is CASSQDLAGGYGYTF.

The CDR3: CASTKGTANTGELFF. V and J are TRBV7-3 and TRBJ2-2; TCRdb selects TRBD2, and the lack of DNA leaves this call unchecked. Germline assignment: CDR1 SGHTA and CDR2 FQGTGA. There are 15 residues in the CDR3.

This chain joins TRBV28 and TRBJ1-5. Germline loops: CDR1 MDHEN, CDR2 SYDVKM. The CDR3 is made up of 14 amino acids. Here the CDR3 reads CASRYTDSNQPQHF.

The rearrangement joins TRBV28 to TRBJ1-6; TCRdb names TRBD1, which stays unverified in the absence of DNA. Germline CDR1 and CDR2: MDHEN and SYDVKM. This CDR3 region has 14 residues. The chain's CDR3 is CASGRTADNSPLHF.

The J gene is TRBJ2-5, the V gene TRBV6-5; TCRdb names TRBD1, which stays unverified in the absence of DNA. CDR1 and CDR2 from the germline V gene are MNHEY and SVGAGI. The CDR3 covers 16 residues. CDR3 sequence reads: CASSLRWGAGQETQYF.

The chain carries TRBV27 and TRBJ2-7; the TCRdb call, TRBD1, lacks DNA for checking. The CDR3 sequence is 14 residues long. CDR1 MNHEY and CDR2 SMNVEV come from the germline V gene (reference sequence). The CDR3 protein is CASSGRQGSYEQYF.

The rearrangement links TRBV20-1 to TRBJ2-7; absent DNA, TCRdb's TRBD1 call cannot be checked. Germline V gene lookup returns CDR1 DFQATT and CDR2 SNEGSKA (reference sequence). The CDR3 extends over 17 amino acids. CDR3: CSARDGAGAVVSYEQYF.

The genes are TRBV20-1 and TRBJ2-7; TCRdb designates TRBD1, a call that cannot be tested without DNA. The CDR3 runs 14 residues. Germline V CDR1 and CDR2: DFQATT, SNEGSKA (reference sequence). The CDR3 sequence: CSARGPPGTYEQYF.

The chain uses TRBV6-2 or TRBV6-3 and TRBJ2-5; the TRBD2 assignment by TCRdb is unverifiable without DNA. This CDR3 spans 17 amino acids. Per the germline V gene, CDR1 is MNHEY and CDR2 is SVGEGT. This CDR3 reads CASSLRQGRGANETQYF.

This chain links TRBV12-5 with TRBJ1-3; TCRdb returns TRBD1, unconfirmable since there is no DNA. Per germline, CDR1 LGHNT and CDR2 FRNRAP. The length of the CDR3 is 15 residues. This CDR3 is CASGLGRVSGNTIYF.

This sequence joins TRBV6-1 and TRBJ2-2; TCRdb selects TRBD1, and the lack of DNA leaves this call unchecked. The germline CDR1 and CDR2 sequences are MNHNS and SASEGT. The CDR3 sequence is 15 residues long. The CDR3 here is CASRIEQGLAGELFF.

The chain is built from TRBV5-1 and TRBJ2-1; TCRdb's assignment of TRBD2 cannot be checked, as there is no DNA. The CDR3 covers 17 residues. Germline V gene data show CDR1 as SGHRS and CDR2 as YFSETQ. The CDR3: CASSLVTSGGPYNEQFF.

The chain employs TRBV5-1 and TRBJ2-7; TCRdb designates TRBD2, a call that cannot be tested without DNA. CDR3 length: 15 amino acids. Germline V gene lookup returns CDR1 SGHRS and CDR2 YFSETQ. Here the CDR3 reads CASSFQTGGLYEQYF.

This rearrangement joins TRBV12-3 or TRBV12-4 to TRBJ2-5; TCRdb's assignment of TRBD2 cannot be checked, as there is no DNA. The CDR3 length is 16 residues. CDR3 protein: CASSPGTSGYQETQYF.

The chain is built from TRBV5-1 and TRBJ1-6; TCRdb selects TRBD1, and the lack of DNA leaves this call unchecked. Germline V gene data show CDR1 as SGHRS and CDR2 as YFSETQ. This CDR3 has 14 amino acids. The CDR3 here is CASRAGQYNSPLHF.

The chain is built from TRBV15 and TRBJ1-2. The CDR3 is 17 amino acids. From germline, CDR1 is LNHNV and CDR2 YYDKDF (reference sequence). The CDR3 here is CATSRERGGCHNYGYTF.

The chain has TRBV29-1 and TRBJ2-3; absent DNA, TCRdb's TRBD2 call cannot be checked. Germline CDR1 SQVTM, CDR2 ANQGSEA. The length of the CDR3 is 15 residues. The CDR3 loop reads CSTPRLAGVPDTQYF.

J is TRBJ1-2 and V is TRBV12-3 or TRBV12-4. This CDR3 region has 14 residues. CDR3 in amino acids: CASSPKGQYYGYTF.

CDR3 in amino acids: CASSTLSLPAGEQFF. The genes are TRBV5-1 and TRBJ2-1; lacking DNA, the TRBD1 call made by TCRdb goes unchecked. CDR1 SGHRS and CDR2 YFSETQ come from the germline V gene. The CDR3 sequence is 15 residues long.

This chain uses TRBV18 with TRBJ2-3. The CDR3 is 15 amino acids. In germline, CDR1 is KGHSH, CDR2 LQKENI. The CDR3 spells CASSPLVVRTDTQYF.

The V gene is TRBV18, the J gene TRBJ2-7; TCRdb reports TRBD1, a call that lacks DNA to check it against. The germline gives CDR1 KGHSH, CDR2 LQKENI. This CDR3 comprises 16 residues. The CDR3 sequence: CASSKTGTGTSYEQYF.

This chain uses TRBV4-1 with TRBJ1-2. The CDR3 loop spans 13 amino acids. Germline CDR1 is MGHRA and CDR2 is YSYEKL. The CDR3 sequence is CASSQDRSYGYTF.